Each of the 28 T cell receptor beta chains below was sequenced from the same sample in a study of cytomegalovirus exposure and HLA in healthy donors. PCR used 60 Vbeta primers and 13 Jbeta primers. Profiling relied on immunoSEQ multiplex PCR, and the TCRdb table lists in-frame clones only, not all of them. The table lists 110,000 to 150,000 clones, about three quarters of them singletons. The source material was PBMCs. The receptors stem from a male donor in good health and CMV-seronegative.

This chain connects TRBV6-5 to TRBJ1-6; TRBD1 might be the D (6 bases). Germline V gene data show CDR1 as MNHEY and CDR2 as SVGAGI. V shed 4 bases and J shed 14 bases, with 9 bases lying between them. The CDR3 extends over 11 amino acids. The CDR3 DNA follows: TGTGCCAGCAGTTCCAGGGGCACCCTCCACTTT. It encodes CASSSRGTLHF.

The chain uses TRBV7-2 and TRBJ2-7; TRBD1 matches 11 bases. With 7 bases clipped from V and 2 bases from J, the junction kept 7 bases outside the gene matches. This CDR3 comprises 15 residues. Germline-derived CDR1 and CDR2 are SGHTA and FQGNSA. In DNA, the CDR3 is TGTGCCAGCAACCGCCGGGGACAGGGGGCCTACGAGCAGTACTTC. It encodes CASNRRGQGAYEQYF.

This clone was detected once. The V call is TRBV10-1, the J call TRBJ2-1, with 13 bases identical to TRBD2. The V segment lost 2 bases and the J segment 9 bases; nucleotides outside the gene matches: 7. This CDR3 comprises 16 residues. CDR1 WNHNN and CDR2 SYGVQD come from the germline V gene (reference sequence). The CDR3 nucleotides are TGCGCCAGCAGTGAGCGGACTAGCGGGAGATTACTTGAGCAGTTCTTC. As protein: CASSERTSGRLLEQFF.

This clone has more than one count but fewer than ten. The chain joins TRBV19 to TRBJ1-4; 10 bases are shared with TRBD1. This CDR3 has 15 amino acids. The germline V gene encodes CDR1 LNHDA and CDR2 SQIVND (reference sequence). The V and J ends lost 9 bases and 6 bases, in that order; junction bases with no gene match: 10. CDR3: CASSGQGVKDEKLFF. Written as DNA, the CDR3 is TGTGCCAGCTCCGGACAGGGGGTTAAAGATGAAAAACTGTTTTTT.

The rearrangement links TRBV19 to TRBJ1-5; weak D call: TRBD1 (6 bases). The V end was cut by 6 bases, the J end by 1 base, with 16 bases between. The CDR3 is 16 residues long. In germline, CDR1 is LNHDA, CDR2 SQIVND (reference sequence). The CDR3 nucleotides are TGTGCCAGTAGCGAGGGGGGGGGAGGAAGCAATCAGCCCCAGCATTTT. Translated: CASSEGGGGSNQPQHF.

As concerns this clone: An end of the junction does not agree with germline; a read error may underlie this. The chain's CDR3 is CASSPYERGGKQLQHF. The CDR3 DNA reads TGTGCCAGCTCACCTTATGAAAGAGGGGGCAAGCAGCTCCAGCATTTT. The rearrangement joins TRBV18 to TRBJ1-5, with TRBD1 identical over 7 bases. The CDR3 totals 16 residues. Germline V gene lookup returns CDR1 KGHSH and CDR2 LQKENI.

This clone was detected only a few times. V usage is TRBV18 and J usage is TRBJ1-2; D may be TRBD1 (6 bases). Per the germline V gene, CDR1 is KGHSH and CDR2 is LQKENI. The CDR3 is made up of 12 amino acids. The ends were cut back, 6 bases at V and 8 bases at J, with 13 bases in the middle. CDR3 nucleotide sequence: TGTGCCAGCTCCCCTGGACAGAGAGGCTACACCTTC. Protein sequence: CASSPGQRGYTF.

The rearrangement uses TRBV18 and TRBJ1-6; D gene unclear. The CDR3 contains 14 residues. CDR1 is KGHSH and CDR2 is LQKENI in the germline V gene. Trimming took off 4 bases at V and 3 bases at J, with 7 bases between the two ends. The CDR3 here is CASSRQNYNSPLHF. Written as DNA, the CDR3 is TGTGCCAGCTCACGGCAGAACTATAATTCACCCCTCCACTTT.

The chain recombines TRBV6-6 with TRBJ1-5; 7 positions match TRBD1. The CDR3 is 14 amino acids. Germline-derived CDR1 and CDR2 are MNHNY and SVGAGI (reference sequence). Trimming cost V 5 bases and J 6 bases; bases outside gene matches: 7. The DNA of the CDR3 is TGTGCCAGCAGTCAGCCAGGGGGTATTCAGCCCCAGCATTTT. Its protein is CASSQPGGIQPQHF.

The chain's CDR3 is CASSLQGDHNEQFF. In DNA, the CDR3 is TGTGCCAGTAGTTTACAGGGGGACCACAATGAGCAGTTCTTC. V is TRBV19 and J is TRBJ2-1; the match to TRBD1 covers 8 bases. Germline CDR1 LNHDA, CDR2 SQIVND (reference sequence). Unmatched junction bases numbered 5, after V lost 5 bases and J lost 5 bases. The CDR3 extends over 14 amino acids.

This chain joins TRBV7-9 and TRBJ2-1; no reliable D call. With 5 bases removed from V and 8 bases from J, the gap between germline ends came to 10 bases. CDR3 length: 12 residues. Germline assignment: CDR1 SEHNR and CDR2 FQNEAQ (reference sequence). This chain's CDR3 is CASSPPFDEQFF. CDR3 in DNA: TGTGCCAGCAGCCCCCCCTTTGATGAGCAGTTCTTC. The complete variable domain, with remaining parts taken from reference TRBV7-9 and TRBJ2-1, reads DTGVSQNPRHKITKRGQNVTFRCDPISEHNRLYWYRQTLGQGPEFLTYFQNEAQLEKSRLLSDRFSAERPKGSFSTLEIQRTEQGDSAMYLCASSPPFDEQFFGPGTRLTVL.

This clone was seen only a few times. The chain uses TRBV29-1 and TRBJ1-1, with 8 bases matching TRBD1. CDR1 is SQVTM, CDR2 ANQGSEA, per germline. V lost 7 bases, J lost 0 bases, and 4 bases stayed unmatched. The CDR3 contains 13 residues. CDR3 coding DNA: TGCAGCGGTAGACAGGGGTTGAACACTGAAGCTTTCTTT. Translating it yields CSGRQGLNTEAFF.

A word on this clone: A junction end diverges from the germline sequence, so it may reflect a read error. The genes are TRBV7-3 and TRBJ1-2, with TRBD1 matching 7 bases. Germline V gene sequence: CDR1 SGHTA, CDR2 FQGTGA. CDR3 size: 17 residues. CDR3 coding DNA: TGTGCCAGCAGTTTAAATCCCGGGACAGTAGGAGGGGGGGGCTACACCTTC. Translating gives CASSLNPGTVGGGGYTF.

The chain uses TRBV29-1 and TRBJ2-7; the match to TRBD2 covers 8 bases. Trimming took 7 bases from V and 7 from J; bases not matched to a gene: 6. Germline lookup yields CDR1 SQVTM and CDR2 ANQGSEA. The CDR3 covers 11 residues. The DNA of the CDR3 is TGCAGCGGCAGGACTAGCATGGAGCAGTACTTC. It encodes CSGRTSMEQYF.

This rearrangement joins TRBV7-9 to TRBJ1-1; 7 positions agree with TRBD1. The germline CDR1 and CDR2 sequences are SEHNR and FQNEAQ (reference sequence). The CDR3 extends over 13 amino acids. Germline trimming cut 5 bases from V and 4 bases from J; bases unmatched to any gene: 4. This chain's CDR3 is CASSPDRATEAFF. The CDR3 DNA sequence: TGTGCCAGCAGCCCAGACAGGGCCACTGAAGCTTTCTTT.

The CDR3 is CASSIWQGADNSPLHF. CDR3 coding DNA: TGTGCCAGTAGTATCTGGCAGGGGGCGGATAATTCACCCCTCCACTTT. The chain recombines TRBV19 with TRBJ1-6, with 8 bases lining up with TRBD1. Germline V gene lookup returns CDR1 LNHDA and CDR2 SQIVND (reference sequence). The CDR3 spans 16 residues. J lost 5 bases, V lost 3 bases, and 6 bases had no gene match.

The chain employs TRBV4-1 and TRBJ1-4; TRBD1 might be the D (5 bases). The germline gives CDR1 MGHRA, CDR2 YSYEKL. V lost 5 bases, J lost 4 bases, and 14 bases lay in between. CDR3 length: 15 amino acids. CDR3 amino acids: CASSAKQALNEKLFF. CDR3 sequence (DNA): TGCGCCAGCAGCGCTAAACAGGCCCTTAATGAAAAACTGTTTTTT.

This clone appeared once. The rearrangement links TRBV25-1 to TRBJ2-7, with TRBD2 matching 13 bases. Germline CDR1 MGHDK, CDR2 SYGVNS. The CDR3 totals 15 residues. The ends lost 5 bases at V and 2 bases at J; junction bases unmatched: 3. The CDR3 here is CASSKGTSGTYEQYF. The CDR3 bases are TGTGCCAGCAGTAAGGGGACTAGCGGGACCTACGAGCAGTACTTC.

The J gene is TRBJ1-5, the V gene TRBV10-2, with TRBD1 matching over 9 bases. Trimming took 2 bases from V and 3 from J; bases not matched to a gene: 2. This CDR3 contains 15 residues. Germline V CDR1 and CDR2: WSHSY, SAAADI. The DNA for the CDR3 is TGCGCCAGCAGTGAGAGGACAGGGGTCAATCAGCCCCAGCATTTT. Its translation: CASSERTGVNQPQHF.

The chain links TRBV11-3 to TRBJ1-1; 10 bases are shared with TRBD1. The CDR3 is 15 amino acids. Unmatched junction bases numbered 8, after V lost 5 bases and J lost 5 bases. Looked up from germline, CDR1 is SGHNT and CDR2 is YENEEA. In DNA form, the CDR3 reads TGTGCCAGCAGCAATGCCGGGACAGGGGTGACTGAAGCTTTCTTT. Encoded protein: CASSNAGTGVTEAFF.

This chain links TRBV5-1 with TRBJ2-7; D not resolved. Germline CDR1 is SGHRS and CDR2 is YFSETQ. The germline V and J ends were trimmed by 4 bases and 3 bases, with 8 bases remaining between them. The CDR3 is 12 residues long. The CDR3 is CASSLDGYEQYF. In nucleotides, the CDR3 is TGCGCCAGCAGCCTGGACGGCTACGAGCAGTACTTC.

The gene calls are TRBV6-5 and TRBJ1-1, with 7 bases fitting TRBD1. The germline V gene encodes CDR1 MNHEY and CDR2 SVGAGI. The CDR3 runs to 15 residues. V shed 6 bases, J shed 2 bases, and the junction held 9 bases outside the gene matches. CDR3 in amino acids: CASSRGQPGNTEAFF. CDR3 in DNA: TGTGCCAGCAGCCGGGGACAGCCAGGAAACACTGAAGCTTTCTTT.

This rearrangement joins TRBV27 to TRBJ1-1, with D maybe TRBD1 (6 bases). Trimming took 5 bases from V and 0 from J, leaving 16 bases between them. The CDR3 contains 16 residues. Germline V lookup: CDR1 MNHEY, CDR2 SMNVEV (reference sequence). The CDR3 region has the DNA TGTGCCAGCAGTCCTACATACAGGGTCCTGAACACTGAAGCTTTCTTT. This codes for CASSPTYRVLNTEAFF.

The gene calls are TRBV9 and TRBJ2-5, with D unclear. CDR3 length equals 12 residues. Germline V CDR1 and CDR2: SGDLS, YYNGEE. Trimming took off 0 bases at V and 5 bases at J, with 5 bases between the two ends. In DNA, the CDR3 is TGTGCCAGCAGCGTAGGTATGGAGACCCAGTACTTC. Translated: CASSVGMETQYF.

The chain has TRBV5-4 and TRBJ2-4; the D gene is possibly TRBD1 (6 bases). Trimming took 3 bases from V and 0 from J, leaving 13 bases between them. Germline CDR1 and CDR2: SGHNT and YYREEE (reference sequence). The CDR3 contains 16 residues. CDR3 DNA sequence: TGTGCCAGCAGCTCCTGGGACACCGTAGCCAAAAACATTCAGTACTTC. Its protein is CASSSWDTVAKNIQYF.

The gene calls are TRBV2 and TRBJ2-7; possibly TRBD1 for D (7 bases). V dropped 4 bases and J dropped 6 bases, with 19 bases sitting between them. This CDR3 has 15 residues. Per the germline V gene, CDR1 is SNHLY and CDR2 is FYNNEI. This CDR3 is CASSVQGGSSGEQYF. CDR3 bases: TGTGCCAGCAGTGTGCAAGGGGGCAGTAGCGGCGAGCAGTACTTC. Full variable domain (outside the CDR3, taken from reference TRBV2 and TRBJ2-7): EPEVTQTPSHQVTQMGQEVILRCVPISNHLYFYWYRQILGQKVEFLVSFYNNEISEKSEIFDDQFSVERPDGSNFTLKIRSTKLEDSAMYFCASSVQGGSSGEQYFGPGTRLTVT.

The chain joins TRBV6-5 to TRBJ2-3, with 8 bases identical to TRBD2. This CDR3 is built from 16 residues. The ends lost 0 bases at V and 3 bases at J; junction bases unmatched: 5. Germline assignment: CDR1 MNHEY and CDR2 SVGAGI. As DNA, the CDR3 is TGTGCCAGCAGTTACTCTACGGCGGGGGGTACAGATACGCAGTATTTT. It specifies CASSYSTAGGTDTQYF.

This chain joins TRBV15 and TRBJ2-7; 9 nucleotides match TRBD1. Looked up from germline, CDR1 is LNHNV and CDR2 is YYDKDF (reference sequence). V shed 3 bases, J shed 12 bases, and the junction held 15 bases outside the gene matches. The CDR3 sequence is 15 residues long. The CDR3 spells CATSSLSGDRVFLYF. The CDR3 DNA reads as TGTGCCACCAGCAGCCTCTCTGGGGACAGGGTGTTTTTGTACTTC.